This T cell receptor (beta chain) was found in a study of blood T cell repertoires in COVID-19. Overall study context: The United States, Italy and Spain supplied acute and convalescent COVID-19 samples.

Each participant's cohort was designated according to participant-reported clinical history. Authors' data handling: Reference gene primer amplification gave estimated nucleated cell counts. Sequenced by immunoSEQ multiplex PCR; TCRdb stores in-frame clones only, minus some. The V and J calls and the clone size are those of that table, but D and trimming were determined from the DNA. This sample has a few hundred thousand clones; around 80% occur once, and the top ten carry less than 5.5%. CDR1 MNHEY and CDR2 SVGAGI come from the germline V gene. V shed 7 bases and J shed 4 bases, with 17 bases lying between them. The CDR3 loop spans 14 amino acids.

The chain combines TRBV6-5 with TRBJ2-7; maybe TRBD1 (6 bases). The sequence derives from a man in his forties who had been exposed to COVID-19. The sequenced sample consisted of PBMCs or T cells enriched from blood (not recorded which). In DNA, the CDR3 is TGTGCCAGCACATTGGGACACAGAGATTACGAGCAGTACTTC. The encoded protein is CASTLGHRDYEQYF.